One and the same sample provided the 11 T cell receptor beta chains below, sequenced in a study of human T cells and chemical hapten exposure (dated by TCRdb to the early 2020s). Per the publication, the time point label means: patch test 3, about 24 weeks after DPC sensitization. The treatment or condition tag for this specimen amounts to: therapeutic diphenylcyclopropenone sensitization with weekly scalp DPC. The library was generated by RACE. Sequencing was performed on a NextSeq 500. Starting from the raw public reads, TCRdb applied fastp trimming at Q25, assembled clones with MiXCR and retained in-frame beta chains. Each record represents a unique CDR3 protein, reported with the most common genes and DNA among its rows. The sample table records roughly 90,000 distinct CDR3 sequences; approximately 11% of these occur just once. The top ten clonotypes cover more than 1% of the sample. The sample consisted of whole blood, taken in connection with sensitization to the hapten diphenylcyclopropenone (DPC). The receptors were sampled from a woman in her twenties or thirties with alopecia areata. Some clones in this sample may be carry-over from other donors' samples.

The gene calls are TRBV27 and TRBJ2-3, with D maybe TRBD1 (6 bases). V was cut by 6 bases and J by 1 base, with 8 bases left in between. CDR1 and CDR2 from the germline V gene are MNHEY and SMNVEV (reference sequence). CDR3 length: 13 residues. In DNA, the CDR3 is TGTGCCAGCAGGGGGGCTGGCACAGATACGCAGTATTTT. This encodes CASRGAGTDTQYF.

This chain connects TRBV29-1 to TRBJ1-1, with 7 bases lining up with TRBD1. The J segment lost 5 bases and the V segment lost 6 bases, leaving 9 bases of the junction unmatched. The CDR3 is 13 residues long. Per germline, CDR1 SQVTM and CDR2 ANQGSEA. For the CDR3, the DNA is TGCAGCGTGACAGGGTTTGTAACAACTGAAGCTTTCTTT. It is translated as CSVTGFVTTEAFF.

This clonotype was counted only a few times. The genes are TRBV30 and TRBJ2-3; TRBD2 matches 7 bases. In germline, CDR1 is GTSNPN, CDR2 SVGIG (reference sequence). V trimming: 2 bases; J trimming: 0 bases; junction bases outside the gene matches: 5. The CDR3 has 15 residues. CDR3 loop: CAWSSGASSTDTQYF. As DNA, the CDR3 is TGTGCCTGGAGTAGCGGGGCGTCTAGCACAGATACGCAGTATTTT.

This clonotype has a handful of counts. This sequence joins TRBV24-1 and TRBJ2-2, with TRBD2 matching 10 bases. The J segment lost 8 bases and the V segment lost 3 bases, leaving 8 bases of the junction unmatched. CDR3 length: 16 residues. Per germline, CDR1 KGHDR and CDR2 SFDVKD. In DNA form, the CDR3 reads TGTGCCACCAGTGATCTGACTAGCGGGCAAACAGGGGAGCTGTTTTTT. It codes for CATSDLTSGQTGELFF.

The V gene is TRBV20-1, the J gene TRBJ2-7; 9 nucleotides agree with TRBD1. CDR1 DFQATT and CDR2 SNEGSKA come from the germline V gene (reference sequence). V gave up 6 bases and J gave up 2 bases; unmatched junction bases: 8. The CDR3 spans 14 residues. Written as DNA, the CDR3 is TGCAGTGCAACCCGGGACAGGGTGCCCTACGAGCAGTACTTC. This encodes CSATRDRVPYEQYF.

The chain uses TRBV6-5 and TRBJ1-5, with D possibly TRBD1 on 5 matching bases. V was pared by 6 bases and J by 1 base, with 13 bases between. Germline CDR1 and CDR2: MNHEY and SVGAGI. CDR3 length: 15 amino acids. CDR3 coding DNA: TGTGCCAGCAGCCCCTGGCAGGGAAGCAATCAGCCCCAGCATTTT. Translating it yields CASSPWQGSNQPQHF.

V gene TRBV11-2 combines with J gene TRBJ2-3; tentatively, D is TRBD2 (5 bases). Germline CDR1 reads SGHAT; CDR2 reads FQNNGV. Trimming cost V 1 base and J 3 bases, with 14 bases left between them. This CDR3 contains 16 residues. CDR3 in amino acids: CASSLGPSRVTDTQYF. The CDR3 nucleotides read TGTGCCAGCAGCTTAGGTCCTAGCCGGGTAACAGATACGCAGTATTTT. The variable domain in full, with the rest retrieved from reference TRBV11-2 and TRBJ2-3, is EAGVAQSPRYKIIEKRQSVAFWCNPISGHATLYWYQQILGQGPKLLIQFQNNGVVDDSQLPKDRFSAERLKGVDSTLKIQPAKLEDSAVYLCASSLGPSRVTDTQYFGPGTRLTVL.

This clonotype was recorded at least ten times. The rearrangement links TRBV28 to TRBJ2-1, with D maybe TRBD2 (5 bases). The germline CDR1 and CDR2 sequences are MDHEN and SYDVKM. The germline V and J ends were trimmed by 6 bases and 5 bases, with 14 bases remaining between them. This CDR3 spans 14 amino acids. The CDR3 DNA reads TGTGCCAGCAGACCCCTTGACGGGAACAATGAGCAGTTCTTC. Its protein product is CASRPLDGNNEQFF.

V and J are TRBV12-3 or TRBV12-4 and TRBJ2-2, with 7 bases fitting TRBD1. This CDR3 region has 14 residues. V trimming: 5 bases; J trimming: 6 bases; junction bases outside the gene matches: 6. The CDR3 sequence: CASSTRQGSGELFF. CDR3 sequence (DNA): TGTGCCAGCAGTACCAGACAGGGATCCGGGGAGCTGTTTTTT.

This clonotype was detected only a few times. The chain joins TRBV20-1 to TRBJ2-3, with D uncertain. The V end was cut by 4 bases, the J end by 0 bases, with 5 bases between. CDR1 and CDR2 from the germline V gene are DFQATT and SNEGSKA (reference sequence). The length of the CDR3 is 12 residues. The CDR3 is CSAKGSTDTQYF. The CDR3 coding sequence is TGCAGTGCTAAAGGGAGCACAGATACGCAGTATTTT.

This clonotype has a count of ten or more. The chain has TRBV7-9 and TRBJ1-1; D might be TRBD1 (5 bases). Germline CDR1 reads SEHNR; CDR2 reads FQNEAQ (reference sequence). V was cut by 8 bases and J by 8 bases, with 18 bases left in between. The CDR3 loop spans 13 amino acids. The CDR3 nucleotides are TGTGCCAGCTCCCGGTGGGGGTCGGACGAAGCTTTCTTT. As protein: CASSRWGSDEAFF.